This T cell receptor beta chain derives from a study of OX40 agonist ivuxolimab in advanced cancers. The sample holds one count of this clone. Antigen: not known. CDR1 KGHSH and CDR2 LQKENI come from the germline V gene. V trimming: 3 bases; J trimming: 8 bases; junction bases outside the gene matches: 10. The CDR3 extends over 17 amino acids. Points from the study as a whole: Clones of CD4+ and CD8+ blood T cells grew by week 6 at doses of 0.1 to 3.0 mg/kg. Expanded peripheral T-cell antigen specificity went undetermined.

Assay: immunoSEQ multiplex PCR; the TCRdb copy retains only in-frame clones and omits some. The data show over 150,000 clones, roughly 94% seen once. The TCR comes from an adult with an advanced solid tumor such as melanoma, head and neck, liver or kidney cancer. The rearrangement joins TRBV18 to TRBJ2-1; the match to TRBD2 covers 13 bases. The material was CD4+ or CD8+ T cells sorted from blood, obtained in a trial of the OX40 agonist ivuxolimab. Here the CDR3 DNA reads TGTGCCAGCTCACCCCAACTAGCGGGGGGGATTAACGATGAGCAGTTCTTC. Its protein product is CASSPQLAGGINDEQFF.